These 28 T cell receptor beta chains originate from one sample sequenced in a study of cytomegalovirus exposure and HLA in healthy donors. Vbeta (60) and Jbeta (13) primers were used in the PCR. Measured with immunoSEQ multiplex PCR; TCRdb has only the in-frame clones, and not every one. The sample includes approximately 93,000 clones, roughly 73% seen only once; the top ten take about 3.8%. What was sequenced was PBMCs. These receptors originate from a woman aged 40-49 years in good health and CMV-seronegative.

This chain connects TRBV7-2 to TRBJ2-2, with 14 bases aligning to TRBD2. V lost 5 bases, J lost 7 bases, and 12 bases stayed unmatched. The germline gives CDR1 SGHTA, CDR2 FQGNSA. The CDR3 extends over 18 amino acids. In DNA form, the CDR3 reads TGTGCCAGCAGCCTCCGAAGACTAGCGGGGGGGCCGAGCGGGGAGCTGTTTTTT. Protein: CASSLRRLAGGPSGELFF.

This clone was counted a few times. This rearrangement joins TRBV4-1 to TRBJ1-1; 8 bases are shared with TRBD1. With V trimmed by 0 bases and J by 4 bases, 1 base remained unmatched. CDR1 and CDR2 from the germline V gene are MGHRA and YSYEKL. The length of the CDR3 is 14 residues. Written as DNA, the CDR3 is TGCGCCAGCAGCCAAGACAGGGGGCCCACTGAAGCTTTCTTT. The encoded protein is CASSQDRGPTEAFF.

V is TRBV10-1 and J is TRBJ2-7; D gene ambiguous. Germline CDR1 and CDR2: WNHNN and SYGVQD (reference sequence). The CDR3 has 20 residues. Trimming removed 2 bases at V and 1 base at J, with 27 bases between. The CDR3 DNA reads as TGCGCCAGCAGTGAGGTCGGGTCGTTGTGCAAACGGAAAATATCCTACGAGCAGTACTTC. It encodes CASSEVGSLCKRKISYEQYF.

This rearrangement joins TRBV5-1 to TRBJ2-1, with D maybe TRBD1 (6 bases). Trimming left V 6 bases short and J 6 bases short, with 19 bases between. Germline CDR1 reads SGHRS; CDR2 reads YFSETQ. CDR3 length: 15 residues. The CDR3 DNA follows: TGCGCCAGCACGACCACAGGGCAAAGGGTCAATGAGCAGTTCTTC. Translated: CASTTTGQRVNEQFF. Combining the CDR3 with reference TRBV5-1 and TRBJ2-1 gives the whole variable domain KAGVTQTPRYLIKTRGQQVTLSCSPISGHRSVSWYQQTPGQGLQFLFEYFSETQRNKGNFPGRFSGRQFSNSRSEMNVSTLELGDSALYLCASTTTGQRVNEQFFGPGTRLTVL.

The chain combines TRBV10-3 with TRBJ1-1; TRBD1 matches at 8 bases. From germline, CDR1 is ENHRY and CDR2 SYGVKD. This CDR3 spans 15 amino acids. V gave up 8 bases and J gave up 0 bases; unmatched junction bases: 8. CDR3 region: CAISPQGAMNTEAFF. CDR3 coding DNA: TGTGCCATCTCACCCCAGGGGGCCATGAACACTGAAGCTTTCTTT.

J is TRBJ2-1 and V is TRBV5-4; 9 nucleotides line up with TRBD2. V was pared by 0 bases and J by 7 bases, with 14 bases of the junction left unmatched. The CDR3 is made up of 18 amino acids. Per germline, CDR1 SGHNT and CDR2 YYREEE (reference sequence). CDR3 amino acids: CASSLAILAGIQGNEQFF. The CDR3 DNA reads TGTGCCAGCAGCTTGGCGATCCTAGCGGGGATCCAGGGGAATGAGCAGTTCTTC.

The J gene is TRBJ2-7, the V gene TRBV4-1; tentatively, D is TRBD1 (5 bases). The CDR3 has 13 residues. The germline CDR1 and CDR2 sequences are MGHRA and YSYEKL. V was pared by 5 bases and J by 3 bases, with 11 bases between. In DNA, the CDR3 is TGCGCCAGCAGCTCTATCAGGGACTACGAGCAGTACTTC. Its protein is CASSSIRDYEQYF.

This chain links TRBV6-5 with TRBJ1-5; TRBD1 agrees at 9 bases. The CDR3 spans 15 residues. Germline assignment: CDR1 MNHEY and CDR2 SVGAGI. Losses at the gene ends were 5 bases for V and 1 base for J; bases not matched to a gene: 3. The CDR3 DNA reads as TGTGCCAGCAGTAAGACAGGGGGAAGCAATCAGCCCCAGCATTTT. This translates into CASSKTGGSNQPQHF.

The chain employs TRBV28 and TRBJ2-1; 10 positions match TRBD2. The germline V gene encodes CDR1 MDHEN and CDR2 SYDVKM. The CDR3 totals 16 residues. V lost 4 bases and J lost 4; bases outside the gene matches: 7. The CDR3 nucleotides read TGTGCCAGCAGTTCATCTAGCGGGGGTGCTTACAATGAGCAGTTCTTC. Amino acids: CASSSSSGGAYNEQFF.

The count of this clone is one. The chain is built from TRBV9 and TRBJ2-1; 7 bases map to TRBD1. Germline CDR1 SGDLS, CDR2 YYNGEE. Trimming at V came to 4 bases and at J to 6 bases, leaving 13 bases not matched to a gene. The CDR3 totals 16 residues. The CDR3 region is CASSPTGPAIINEQFF. The CDR3 nucleotides read TGTGCCAGCAGCCCGACAGGGCCTGCCATCATCAATGAGCAGTTCTTC. Complete variable domain (other parts from reference TRBV9 and TRBJ2-1): DSGVTQTPKHLITATGQRVTLRCSPRSGDLSVYWYQQSLDQGLQFLIQYYNGEERAKGNILERFSAQQFPDLHSELNLSSLELGDSALYFCASSPTGPAIINEQFFGPGTRLTVL.

The chain couples TRBV14 to TRBJ1-4; D is undetermined. The CDR3 has 13 amino acids. Germline assignment: CDR1 SGHDN and CDR2 FVKESK. Trimming cost V 4 bases and J 2 bases, with 5 bases left between them. CDR3 bases: TGTGCCAGCAGCCGCGGGACTAATGAAAAACTGTTTTTT. Translated, it gives CASSRGTNEKLFF.

Written as DNA, the CDR3 is TGTGCCAGCAGCTTATGGAGGGGACAGGATAATTCACCCCTCCACTTT. The encoded protein is CASSLWRGQDNSPLHF. The chain joins TRBV7-2 to TRBJ1-6; 8 nucleotides agree with TRBD1. The CDR3 runs to 16 residues. From germline, CDR1 is SGHTA and CDR2 FQGNSA. V lost 2 bases, J lost 5 bases, and 5 bases stayed unmatched. The whole variable domain, filled in from reference TRBV7-2 and TRBJ1-6, reads GAGVSQSPSNKVTEKGKDVELRCDPISGHTALYWYRQSLGQGLEFLIYFQGNSAPDKSGLPSDRFSAERTGGSVSTLTIQRTQQEDSAVYLCASSLWRGQDNSPLHFGNGTRLTVT.

The CDR3 spells CASTHRNNQPQHF. CDR3 sequence (DNA): TGTGCCAGTACCCACAGGAACAATCAGCCCCAGCATTTT. The rearrangement uses TRBV19 and TRBJ1-5; D may be TRBD1 (5 bases). Germline CDR1 reads LNHDA; CDR2 reads SQIVND (reference sequence). V was shortened by 7 bases and J by 3 bases, with 10 bases between the two germline ends. The CDR3 has 13 residues.

The chain employs TRBV7-2 and TRBJ1-4, with D possibly TRBD1 on 6 matching bases. The germline CDR1 and CDR2 sequences are SGHTA and FQGNSA. The CDR3 runs 15 residues. The V end was cut by 3 bases, the J end by 3 bases, with 11 bases between. CDR3 sequence: CASSLGGHANEKLFF. CDR3 bases: TGTGCCAGCAGCTTGGGGGGGCATGCTAATGAAAAACTGTTTTTT.

The J gene is TRBJ2-7, the V gene TRBV9; possible D gene TRBD1, 6 bases. V dropped 3 bases and J dropped 2 bases, with 9 bases sitting between them. The CDR3 totals 13 residues. Germline V lookup: CDR1 SGDLS, CDR2 YYNGEE. The DNA of the CDR3 is TGTGCCAGCAGCGCCGGACAGCCCTACGAGCAGTACTTC. Its translation: CASSAGQPYEQYF.

The V and J genes are TRBV30 and TRBJ1-1; D is uncertain. Trimming cost V 2 bases and J 7 bases, with 11 bases left between them. Germline V gene data show CDR1 as GTSNPN and CDR2 as SVGIG (reference sequence). The CDR3 loop spans 12 amino acids. CDR3: CAWSWAPREAFF. The CDR3 nucleotides read TGTGCCTGGAGTTGGGCACCTCGTGAAGCTTTCTTT.

For the CDR3, the DNA is TGTGCCAGCAGTTACTTGACAGGGGGCAACTATGGCTACACCTTC. It specifies CASSYLTGGNYGYTF. The chain joins TRBV6-5 to TRBJ1-2, with 10 bases fitting TRBD1. Germline trimming cut 1 base from V and 2 bases from J; bases unmatched to any gene: 1. CDR3 length: 15 residues. Germline-derived CDR1 and CDR2 are MNHEY and SVGAGI.

This clone came up a few times. This chain links TRBV5-6 with TRBJ2-1; D perhaps matches TRBD2 (6 bases). Per germline, CDR1 SGHDT and CDR2 YYEEEE. There are 13 residues in the CDR3. V dropped 4 bases and J dropped 4 bases, with 9 bases sitting between them. In nucleotides, the CDR3 is TGTGCCAGCAGCAGTGGAGGGTACAATGAGCAGTTCTTC. This translates into CASSSGGYNEQFF.

This clone showed up just a few times. This rearrangement joins TRBV29-1 to TRBJ1-1; a weak D match, TRBD1 (6 bases). V was shortened by 7 bases and J by 6 bases, with 18 bases between the two germline ends. The CDR3 has 13 residues. Germline V gives CDR1 SQVTM, CDR2 ANQGSEA. CDR3 loop: CSARGHPGAEAFF. The DNA of the CDR3 is TGCAGCGCCAGGGGACACCCCGGGGCTGAAGCTTTCTTT.

The chain couples TRBV4-1 to TRBJ2-1, with D perhaps matching TRBD2 (7 bases). The V end lost 1 base, the J end lost 7 bases, and 11 bases lay between the germline ends. Per the germline V gene, CDR1 is MGHRA and CDR2 is YSYEKL. This CDR3 is 14 amino acids long. CDR3: CASSQGGGQNEQFF. CDR3 in DNA: TGCGCCAGCAGCCAAGGCGGGGGCCAAAATGAGCAGTTCTTC.

This chain uses TRBV5-1 with TRBJ1-2; perhaps TRBD1 as D (5 bases). The ends were cut back, 0 bases at V and 8 bases at J, with 14 bases in the middle. CDR3 size: 14 residues. Germline CDR1 reads SGHRS; CDR2 reads YFSETQ. CDR3 DNA sequence: TGCGCCAGCAGCTTGGATCTCCAAAGGGGAGGCTACACCTTC. It codes for CASSLDLQRGGYTF.

The DNA of the CDR3 is TGTGCCAGCAGGGGACAAGAGCGGACTGAAGCTTTCTTT. Its translation: CASRGQERTEAFF. The gene calls are TRBV4-2 and TRBJ1-1; weak D call: TRBD1 (6 bases). Trimming cost V 6 bases and J 5 bases, with 13 bases left between them. CDR1 and CDR2 from the germline V gene are LGHNA and YNFKEQ. The CDR3 spans 13 residues.

The genes are TRBV7-8 and TRBJ1-5; D unclear. The germline V gene has CDR1 SGHVS and CDR2 FQNEAQ. V was clipped by 5 bases and J by 3 bases, with 20 bases between them. The CDR3 consists of 17 residues. CDR3 nucleotide sequence: TGTGCCAGCAGCCCTTCCCTTCTTCAGGATTACAATCAGCCCCAGCATTTT. Translation gives CASSPSLLQDYNQPQHF. Combining the CDR3 with reference TRBV7-8 and TRBJ1-5 gives the whole variable domain GAGVSQSPRYKVAKRGQDVALRCDPISGHVSLFWYQQALGQGPEFLTYFQNEAQLDKSGLPSDRFFAERPEGSVSTLKIQRTQQEDSAVYLCASSPSLLQDYNQPQHFGDGTRLSIL.

The J gene is TRBJ1-1, the V gene TRBV7-6; D unclear. The CDR3 runs 14 residues. V dropped 3 bases and J dropped 0 bases, with 8 bases sitting between them. Looked up from germline, CDR1 is SGHVS and CDR2 is FNYEAQ. This CDR3 is CASSLRPMNTEAFF. The CDR3 DNA is TGTGCCAGCAGCTTGAGGCCGATGAACACTGAAGCTTTCTTT.

The V call is TRBV27, the J call TRBJ2-2; no clear D. The V end was cut by 6 bases, the J end by 3 bases, with 8 bases between. Germline V lookup: CDR1 MNHEY, CDR2 SMNVEV (reference sequence). This CDR3 has 13 residues. CDR3 in amino acids: CASSSDYTGELFF. CDR3 sequence (DNA): TGTGCCAGCAGCTCCGACTACACCGGGGAGCTGTTTTTT.

This clone was observed a handful of times. The chain couples TRBV4-1 to TRBJ1-3, with TRBD1 as a possible D gene (6 bases). This CDR3 comprises 16 residues. Germline values: CDR1 MGHRA, CDR2 YSYEKL. Trimming took 0 bases from V and 2 from J, leaving 11 bases between them. The CDR3 DNA is TGCGCCAGCAGCCAAGACGGGACACAAACTGGAAACACCATATATTTT. This gives the protein CASSQDGTQTGNTIYF.

This chain connects TRBV7-6 to TRBJ2-7; D unresolved. The CDR3 runs 12 residues. Germline V gene sequence: CDR1 SGHVS, CDR2 FNYEAQ. The V end was cut by 3 bases, the J end by 0 bases, with 3 bases between. The CDR3 DNA sequence: TGTGCCAGCAGCTTGAGCTCCTACGAGCAGTACTTC. It translates to CASSLSSYEQYF.

The chain couples TRBV19 to TRBJ2-2; D may be TRBD1 (6 bases). Germline CDR1 LNHDA, CDR2 SQIVND (reference sequence). The CDR3 contains 17 residues. The germline V and J ends were trimmed by 2 bases and 1 base, with 14 bases remaining between them. The CDR3, as DNA: TGTGCCAGTAGTATAAACACCGGGACAAGGAACACCGGGGAGCTGTTTTTT. Translation gives CASSINTGTRNTGELFF.